This is a list of T cell receptor beta chains from one sample in a study of blood T cell repertoires in COVID-19. TCRdb keeps only in-frame clones here, not all; method: immunoSEQ multiplex PCR. This sample has approximately 100,000 clones, with 70% to 90% found just once. The material sequenced was peripheral blood. Receptors were obtained from a human donor in a cohort sampled during active COVID-19. Both conserved end residues are part of each CDR3. A D gene is named only where the DNA matches it firmly. Clone size is given for some rows only: seen once, a few or many times, or a class if the clone is expanded.

abundance: .
d_gene: .
j_gene: TRBJ2-3
v_gene: TRBV20-1
CDR3aa: CSARQRDTQYF
CDR3nt: TGCAGTGCTAGACAGCGAGATACGCAGTATTTT

abundance: .
d_gene: TRBD1
j_gene: TRBJ2-1
v_gene: TRBV5-1
CDR3aa: CASSGTGVRDEQFF
CDR3nt: TGCGCCAGCAGTGGGACAGGGGTTAGGGATGAGCAGTTCTTC

abundance: once
d_gene: .
j_gene: TRBJ2-7
v_gene: TRBV5-1
CDR3aa: CASSLGPGRTPYEQYF
CDR3nt: TGCGCCAGCAGCTTGGGTCCAGGCCGCACCCCCTACGAGCAGTACTTC

abundance: few
d_gene: .
j_gene: TRBJ2-1
v_gene: TRBV11-2
CDR3aa: CASSLNMGGMTDEQFF
CDR3nt: TGTGCCAGCAGCTTAAACATGGGCGGGATGACAGATGAGCAGTTCTTC

abundance: .
d_gene: .
j_gene: TRBJ1-4
v_gene: TRBV19
CDR3aa: CASSIDAGYEKLFF
CDR3nt: TGTGCCAGTAGTATAGACGCAGGGTACGAAAAACTGTTTTTT

abundance: .
d_gene: .
j_gene: TRBJ2-2
v_gene: TRBV7-9
CDR3aa: CASSLQGSGELFF
CDR3nt: TGTGCCAGCAGCTTACAGGGGTCCGGGGAGCTGTTTTTT

abundance: once
d_gene: .
j_gene: TRBJ2-3
v_gene: TRBV6-6
CDR3aa: CASRWREGADTQYF
CDR3nt: TGTGCCAGCAGGTGGCGGGAAGGAGCGGATACGCAGTATTTT

abundance: .
d_gene: .
j_gene: TRBJ2-1
v_gene: TRBV27
CDR3aa: CASSFSGSSYNEQFF
CDR3nt: TGTGCCAGCAGTTTTTCCGGGAGCTCCTACAATGAGCAGTTCTTC

abundance: .
d_gene: .
j_gene: TRBJ2-6
v_gene: TRBV9
CDR3aa: CASSVATGVSGANVLTF
CDR3nt: TGTGCCAGCAGCGTAGCTACTGGAGTTTCTGGGGCCAACGTCCTGACTTTC

abundance: .
d_gene: .
j_gene: TRBJ1-1
v_gene: TRBV18
CDR3aa: CASSPSGGVYTEAFF
CDR3nt: TGTGCCAGCTCACCGTCGGGGGGGGTGTATACTGAAGCTTTCTTT

abundance: .
d_gene: TRBD1
j_gene: TRBJ2-7
v_gene: TRBV7-2
CDR3aa: CASSERRGQLPEQYF
CDR3nt: TGTGCCAGCAGCGAGCGCAGGGGGCAACTCCCCGAGCAGTACTTC

abundance: .
d_gene: .
j_gene: TRBJ2-7
v_gene: TRBV18
CDR3aa: CASSPPNRVDEQYF
CDR3nt: TGTGCCAGCTCACCGCCAAACAGGGTGGACGAGCAGTACTTC

abundance: .
d_gene: TRBD2
j_gene: TRBJ2-1
v_gene: TRBV7-2
CDR3aa: CASSLTASGSYNEQFF
CDR3nt: TGTGCCAGCAGCTTAACAGCTAGCGGGAGTTACAATGAGCAGTTCTTC

abundance: .
d_gene: .
j_gene: TRBJ2-1
v_gene: TRBV9
CDR3aa: CASSPDYPNEQFF
CDR3nt: TGTGCCAGCAGCCCCGACTACCCCAATGAGCAGTTCTTC

abundance: .
d_gene: .
j_gene: TRBJ2-1
v_gene: TRBV5-1
CDR3aa: CASSLGQASPAEQFF
CDR3nt: TGCGCCAGCAGCTTGGGACAGGCCAGCCCGGCAGAGCAGTTCTTC

abundance: once
d_gene: .
j_gene: TRBJ1-3
v_gene: TRBV4-3
CDR3aa: CASSQLYAEGSSGNTIYF
CDR3nt: TGCGCCAGCAGCCAACTCTATGCGGAGGGTAGCTCTGGAAACACCATATATTTT

abundance: .
d_gene: .
j_gene: TRBJ1-1
v_gene: TRBV6-4
CDR3aa: CASSDFPHSEAFF
CDR3nt: TGTGCCAGCAGTGACTTCCCCCACTCTGAAGCTTTCTTT

abundance: once
d_gene: TRBD1
j_gene: TRBJ2-3
v_gene: TRBV2
CDR3aa: CASGQETSTDTQYF
CDR3nt: TGTGCCAGCGGACAGGAAACTAGCACAGATACGCAGTATTTT

abundance: .
d_gene: .
j_gene: TRBJ2-7
v_gene: TRBV6-5
CDR3aa: CASSYSTGRYEQYF
CDR3nt: TGTGCCAGCAGTTACTCGACAGGGAGGTACGAGCAGTACTTC

abundance: .
d_gene: .
j_gene: TRBJ2-5
v_gene: TRBV9
CDR3aa: CASSVEVAVQETQYF
CDR3nt: TGTGCCAGCAGCGTAGAGGTAGCAGTTCAAGAGACCCAGTACTTC

abundance: .
d_gene: TRBD1
j_gene: TRBJ1-1
v_gene: TRBV7-3
CDR3aa: CASSSQGATEAFF
CDR3nt: TGTGCCAGCAGCTCACAGGGGGCCACTGAAGCTTTCTTT

abundance: few
d_gene: TRBD2
j_gene: TRBJ2-3
v_gene: TRBV5-1
CDR3aa: CASSFDYSGGTDTQYF
CDR3nt: TGCGCCAGCAGCTTCGATTATAGCGGGGGCACAGATACGCAGTATTTT

abundance: once
d_gene: TRBD1
j_gene: TRBJ2-5
v_gene: TRBV5-1
CDR3aa: CASSLDPGTEETQYF
CDR3nt: TGCGCCAGCAGCTTGGATCCGGGGACAGAAGAGACCCAGTACTTC

abundance: .
d_gene: TRBD2
j_gene: TRBJ2-1
v_gene: TRBV7-3
CDR3aa: CASSRGWTSGSNEQFF
CDR3nt: TGTGCCAGCAGCCGAGGGTGGACTAGCGGGAGCAATGAGCAGTTCTTC

abundance: .
d_gene: TRBD1
j_gene: TRBJ2-5
v_gene: TRBV2
CDR3aa: CATKTGVGETQYF
CDR3nt: TGTGCCACCAAGACAGGGGTGGGGGAGACCCAGTACTTC

abundance: .
d_gene: TRBD2
j_gene: TRBJ2-1
v_gene: TRBV2
CDR3aa: CASSYVSGRASYNEQFF
CDR3nt: TGTGCCAGCAGTTATGTTAGCGGGAGGGCCTCCTACAATGAGCAGTTCTTC

abundance: once
d_gene: .
j_gene: TRBJ1-2
v_gene: TRBV18
CDR3aa: CASSPLYPPTELYGYTF
CDR3nt: TGTGCCAGCTCACCACTTTACCCCCCGACAGAGCTCTATGGCTACACCTTC

abundance: .
d_gene: TRBD1
j_gene: TRBJ2-4
v_gene: TRBV7-9
CDR3aa: CASSLRRGPLAKNIQYF
CDR3nt: TGTGCCAGCAGCTTGCGCAGGGGGCCACTAGCCAAAAACATTCAGTACTTC

abundance: .
d_gene: .
j_gene: TRBJ1-1
v_gene: TRBV6-5
CDR3aa: CASSYSGRGDTEAFF
CDR3nt: TGTGCCAGCAGTTACTCTGGGAGGGGGGACACTGAAGCTTTCTTT

abundance: .
d_gene: TRBD2
j_gene: TRBJ2-1
v_gene: TRBV6-2/TRBV6-3
CDR3aa: CASSRGTSGYNEQFF
CDR3nt: TGTGCCAGCAGTCGTGGGACTAGCGGTTACAATGAGCAGTTCTTC

abundance: .
d_gene: TRBD2
j_gene: TRBJ2-3
v_gene: TRBV18
CDR3aa: CASSPTTLIAGGPTDTQYF
CDR3nt: TGTGCCAGCTCACCCACCACCTTGATAGCGGGGGGGCCAACAGATACGCAGTATTTT

abundance: .
d_gene: .
j_gene: TRBJ2-1
v_gene: TRBV7-2
CDR3aa: CASSAYNEQFF
CDR3nt: TGTGCCAGCAGCGCGTACAATGAGCAGTTCTTC

abundance: .
d_gene: .
j_gene: TRBJ2-2
v_gene: TRBV5-4
CDR3aa: CASSPQNTGELFF
CDR3nt: TGTGCCAGCAGCCCACAGAACACCGGGGAGCTGTTTTTT

abundance: .
d_gene: TRBD2
j_gene: TRBJ2-1
v_gene: TRBV6-1
CDR3aa: CASSEGLAGGLGEQFF
CDR3nt: TGTGCCAGCAGTGAAGGTCTGGCGGGGGGGCTGGGTGAGCAGTTCTTC

abundance: .
d_gene: TRBD2
j_gene: TRBJ2-3
v_gene: TRBV4-1
CDR3aa: CASSQAGLAGGRADTQYF
CDR3nt: TGCGCCAGCAGCCAAGCGGGACTAGCGGGGGGGCGGGCAGATACGCAGTATTTT

abundance: .
d_gene: .
j_gene: TRBJ1-1
v_gene: TRBV2
CDR3aa: CASTGGLQNTEAFF
CDR3nt: TGTGCCAGCACAGGCGGACTCCAGAACACTGAAGCTTTCTTT

abundance: .
d_gene: .
j_gene: TRBJ2-3
v_gene: TRBV7-2
CDR3aa: CASSLVPLLARDTQYF
CDR3nt: TGTGCCAGCAGCTTAGTTCCCCTACTAGCAAGAGATACGCAGTATTTT

abundance: .
d_gene: .
j_gene: TRBJ1-2
v_gene: TRBV5-5
CDR3aa: CASSRTGVADGYTF
CDR3nt: TGTGCCAGCAGCCGGACGGGGGTGGCGGATGGCTACACCTTC

abundance: .
d_gene: TRBD2
j_gene: TRBJ2-5
v_gene: TRBV24-1
CDR3aa: CATESGVLGTQYF
CDR3nt: TGTGCCACCGAGAGCGGGGTACTCGGGACCCAGTACTTC

abundance: .
d_gene: TRBD2
j_gene: TRBJ2-7
v_gene: TRBV3-1/TRBV3-2
CDR3aa: CASSQGLAGEKSEQYF
CDR3nt: TGTGCCAGCAGCCAAGGACTAGCGGGAGAGAAGTCCGAGCAGTACTTC

abundance: .
d_gene: .
j_gene: TRBJ1-1
v_gene: TRBV5-1
CDR3aa: CASKTDPTDTEAFF
CDR3nt: TGCGCCAGCAAGACAGACCCTACAGACACTGAAGCTTTCTTT

abundance: few
d_gene: .
j_gene: TRBJ2-6
v_gene: TRBV5-1
CDR3aa: CASSVEGTGANVLTF
CDR3nt: TGCGCCAGCTCTGTAGAGGGAACTGGGGCCAACGTCCTGACTTTC

abundance: once
d_gene: TRBD2
j_gene: TRBJ2-3
v_gene: TRBV18
CDR3aa: CASSPGLAGASTDTQYF
CDR3nt: TGTGCCAGCTCACCTGGACTAGCGGGGGCTAGCACAGATACGCAGTATTTT

abundance: .
d_gene: .
j_gene: TRBJ1-2
v_gene: TRBV30
CDR3aa: CAWSGADSNYGYTF
CDR3nt: TGTGCCTGGAGTGGAGCTGACAGCAACTATGGCTACACCTTC

abundance: .
d_gene: TRBD2
j_gene: TRBJ2-3
v_gene: TRBV28
CDR3aa: CASTSGSWDTQYF
CDR3nt: TGTGCCAGCACTAGCGGGAGTTGGGATACGCAGTATTTT

abundance: .
d_gene: TRBD1
j_gene: TRBJ2-1
v_gene: TRBV5-1
CDR3aa: CASSAGQGNEQFF
CDR3nt: TGCGCCAGCAGCGCGGGACAGGGGAATGAGCAGTTCTTC

abundance: .
d_gene: .
j_gene: TRBJ1-3
v_gene: TRBV3-1/TRBV3-2
CDR3aa: CASSPRRDGYTIYF
CDR3nt: TGTGCCAGCAGCCCCCGTCGGGATGGCTACACCATATATTTT

abundance: .
d_gene: TRBD1
j_gene: TRBJ2-3
v_gene: TRBV5-1
CDR3aa: CASTRTGGTDTQYF
CDR3nt: TGCGCCAGCACCCGGACAGGGGGCACAGATACGCAGTATTTT

abundance: .
d_gene: TRBD2
j_gene: TRBJ2-7
v_gene: TRBV9
CDR3aa: CASSVASGGPYEQYF
CDR3nt: TGTGCCAGCAGCGTAGCTAGCGGGGGACCCTACGAGCAGTACTTC

abundance: few
d_gene: TRBD1
j_gene: TRBJ2-7
v_gene: TRBV25-1
CDR3aa: CASSGDRVKGEQYF
CDR3nt: TGTGCCAGCAGTGGTGACAGGGTCAAGGGCGAGCAGTACTTC

abundance: .
d_gene: .
j_gene: TRBJ2-7
v_gene: TRBV7-2
CDR3aa: CASSPTGTFGGTSYEQYF
CDR3nt: TGTGCCAGCAGCCCCACTGGGACTTTCGGCGGCACCTCCTACGAGCAGTACTTC

abundance: .
d_gene: TRBD2
j_gene: TRBJ2-1
v_gene: TRBV19
CDR3aa: CASSIAGGSYNEQFF
CDR3nt: TGTGCCAGTAGTATAGCGGGGGGCTCCTACAATGAGCAGTTCTTC

abundance: .
d_gene: .
j_gene: TRBJ2-3
v_gene: TRBV24-1
CDR3aa: CATSGHQSTDTQYF
CDR3nt: TGTGCCACCAGTGGACATCAGAGCACAGATACGCAGTATTTT

abundance: .
d_gene: .
j_gene: TRBJ2-2
v_gene: TRBV5-5
CDR3aa: CASSPRAEITGELFF
CDR3nt: TGTGCCAGCAGCCCCCGAGCGGAGATAACCGGGGAGCTGTTTTTT

abundance: .
d_gene: TRBD1
j_gene: TRBJ1-6
v_gene: TRBV6-5
CDR3aa: CASISGQGGPALHF
CDR3nt: TGTGCCAGCATCTCAGGGCAGGGGGGACCGGCCCTCCACTTT

abundance: .
d_gene: .
j_gene: TRBJ2-2
v_gene: TRBV27
CDR3aa: CATKEGQGGTGELFF
CDR3nt: TGTGCCACAAAAGAAGGACAGGGAGGGACCGGGGAGCTGTTTTTT